The present T cell receptor (beta chain) was sequenced within a study of regulatory T cells in long-lasting Graves disease. Building the TCR beta libraries relied on iRepertoire HTBI primers, and CDR3 regions underwent Arm-PCR. TCRdb redid the calling of the multiplex PCR reads with MiXCR, one entry per CDR3 protein. Of about 440,000 distinct CDR3 sequences listed, under 15% were seen once; the top ten hold 16%. Time point noted: newly diagnosed GD, antithyroid drugs for less than 3 months. The TCR library used RNA extracted from PBMCs. Trimming cost V 3 bases and J 9 bases, with 21 bases left between them. The CDR3 runs 16 residues. Germline CDR1 and CDR2: SNHLY and FYNNEI. In its sample, this clonotype was seen a few times. The same specimen was also included in a second study, on T cells in Graves' hyperthyroidism and ophthalmopathy. This second report adds: Among the patients, aged 18 to 65, hyperthyroidism was newly diagnosed and had lasted under 2 months. Researchers ran a first-round RT-PCR on the TCR CDR3 using the HTBI primer set.

The specimen comprised peripheral blood mononuclear cells (PBMCs), sampled at new diagnosis, from a patient treated with antithyroid drugs. This clonotype originated in a woman aged 25 to 39 with Graves disease. V usage is TRBV2 and J usage is TRBJ2-1; the D call may be TRBD1 or TRBD2 (5 bases each). The CDR3 DNA reads as TGTGCCAGCAGTGACTTAGCGACTCATAGCAGGGCTGAGCAGTTCTTC. It is translated as CASSDLATHSRAEQFF. Full variable domain (missing parts from reference TRBV2 and TRBJ2-1): EPEVTQTPSHQVTQMGQEVILRCVPISNHLYFYWYRQILGQKVEFLVSFYNNEISEKSEIFDDQFSVERPDGSNFTLKIRSTKLEDSAMYFCASSDLATHSRAEQFFGPGTRLTVL.